The entry that follows covers one TCR beta chain sequence. Its antigen is not identified. This entry is derived from a study of CD4 T cells in relation to SARS-CoV-2 and coronaviruses. Study at large: Crossreactive spike epitopes shared across donors were mapped to their HLA restriction.

Naive and memory CD4+ T cell DNA was deep-sequenced without culture. Libraries were prepared by immunoSEQ multiplex PCR; TCRdb keeps only in-frame clonotypes and omits some of them. Here the sample spans about 68,000 clones, 90% to 95% being singletons. Study-wide results and limits: SARS-CoV-2-driven expansion was significantly weaker in crossreactive than monoreactive clones.

V was clipped by 3 bases and J by 0 bases, with 14 bases between them. CDR1 SGHDN and CDR2 FVKESK come from the germline V gene. The CDR3 consists of 16 residues. The unexposed donors gave CD4+ T cells in about 2010-2019, prior to COVID-19. Naive and memory CD4+ T cells were separated from cryopreserved PBMCs. The sequenced sample consisted of naive CD4+ T cells from PBMCs. Indicated subset: naive CD4+ T cells isolated by negative enrichment. The chain combines TRBV14 with TRBJ1-2; tentatively, D is TRBD1 (5 bases). The clonotype comes from a human donor in good health. This CDR3 is CASSHHSQGANYGYTF. In DNA form, the CDR3 reads TGTGCCAGCAGCCACCACAGTCAAGGGGCTAACTATGGCTACACCTTC.